The T cell receptor (beta chain) described here comes from a study of blood T cell repertoires in COVID-19. Study background: The United States, Italy and Spain provided the acute and convalescent COVID-19 samples. T cells, B-cell-depleted T cells, or PBMCs supplied cDNA or gDNA.

In the original analysis: Researchers report that nucleated cell counts were estimated from reference gene primer amplification. Profiled with immunoSEQ multiplex PCR; TCRdb holds only in-frame clones, not every one. The V and J calls and clone size are taken from that table; D and trimming were inferred from the DNA. The table includes 200,000 to 250,000 clones, around 85% detected once. The clonotype comes from a man in his 60s with acute or convalescent COVID-19. Sequenced: peripheral blood.

The DNA of the CDR3 is TGTGCCAGCAGGGACGGGGGGGGAGGAGAAAAACTGTTTTTT. This encodes CASRDGGGGEKLFF. This rearrangement joins TRBV27 to TRBJ1-4; D is perhaps TRBD1 (5 bases). V was cut by 6 bases and J by 8 bases, with 16 bases left in between. Germline lookup yields CDR1 MNHEY and CDR2 SMNVEV (reference sequence). CDR3 size: 14 residues. The complete variable domain, with remaining parts taken from reference TRBV27 and TRBJ1-4, reads EAQVTQNPRYLITVTGKKLTVTCSQNMNHEYMSWYRQDPGLGLRQIYYSMNVEVTDKGDVPEGYKVSRKEKRNFPLILESPSPNQTSLYFCASRDGGGGEKLFFGSGTQLSVL.